The T cell receptor (beta chain) under discussion was sequenced for a study of blood T cell repertoires in COVID-19. This CDR3 is built from 14 residues. The germline V gene encodes CDR1 WSHSY and CDR2 SAAADI. The V end lost 2 bases, the J end lost 0 bases, and 8 bases lay between the germline ends. Some clones are missing from TCRdb's copy, which holds only in-frame ones; the method was immunoSEQ multiplex PCR. The data show 90,000 to 120,000 clones, 60% to 85% seen once. The TCR was taken from a man between 65 and 80 years old with acute or convalescent COVID-19. The genes are TRBV10-2 and TRBJ2-7; D might be TRBD1 (5 bases). Sequences were obtained from peripheral blood. CDR3 sequence: CASSETGNSYEQYF. CDR3 coding DNA: TGCGCCAGCAGTGAGACAGGCAACTCCTACGAGCAGTACTTC.